The 7 T cell receptor beta chains in this list originate from one sample, sequenced in a study of shared clonotypes between healthy human individuals. The data were produced by immunoSEQ multiplex PCR, yet TCRdb's version contains in-frame clones alone and is incomplete. Of some 2,400,000 clones detected, more than 90% appear once; the ten largest clones hold less than 0.15%. The material sequenced was naive CD4+ T cells sorted from blood. This sample's subset: CD45RA+ positively selected. These receptor sequences come from a young man in good health.

This chain links TRBV19 with TRBJ2-1; TRBD2 matches at 8 bases. The CDR3 has 16 residues. CDR1 and CDR2 (germline): LNHDA, SQIVND (reference sequence). The J segment lost 4 bases and the V segment lost 5 bases, leaving 10 bases of the junction unmatched. This CDR3 is CASSDFSGTDYNEQFF. The CDR3 DNA sequence: TGTGCCAGTAGTGATTTTAGCGGGACGGATTACAATGAGCAGTTCTTC.

This clone has only one observation. The chain is built from TRBV30 and TRBJ2-3; 7 bases align to TRBD1. With 6 bases clipped from V and 0 bases from J, the junction kept 18 bases outside the gene matches. The germline CDR1 and CDR2 sequences are GTSNPN and SVGIG (reference sequence). The length of the CDR3 is 18 residues. CDR3 amino acids: CACFRGGPTVTSTDTQYF. The CDR3 DNA is TGTGCCTGCTTTCGAGGGGGCCCAACGGTAACAAGCACAGATACGCAGTATTTT.

The sample holds one count of this clone. This chain connects TRBV9 to TRBJ2-3, with a possible D match to TRBD1 (6 bases). Germline V gene lookup returns CDR1 SGDLS and CDR2 YYNGEE. The CDR3 spans 15 residues. The V and J ends lost 3 bases and 1 base respectively, with 12 bases between them. CDR3 bases: TGTGCCAGCAGCGCGGGGTGGGGGCGCACAGATACGCAGTATTTT. Amino acid sequence: CASSAGWGRTDTQYF.

This clone occurred once. The sample holds other DNA sequences that translate to the same CDR3. The chain has TRBV2 and TRBJ1-1; D is uncertain. The CDR3 consists of 13 residues. The V end was cut by 6 bases, the J end by 3 bases, with 11 bases between. From germline, CDR1 is SNHLY and CDR2 FYNNEI. The CDR3 region is CASSVARYTEAFF. CDR3 in DNA: TGTGCCAGCAGCGTGGCCAGATACACTGAAGCTTTCTTT.

The chain employs TRBV30 and TRBJ2-2; D possibly corresponds to TRBD2 (7 bases). CDR1 GTSNPN and CDR2 SVGIG come from the germline V gene (reference sequence). V was cut by 2 bases and J by 6 bases, with 10 bases left in between. The CDR3 is made up of 13 amino acids. CDR3 sequence: CAWSTGRAGELFF. The DNA of the CDR3 is TGTGCCTGGAGTACAGGGAGGGCCGGGGAGCTGTTTTTT.

The chain recombines TRBV5-1 with TRBJ2-1, with D unresolved. The CDR3 contains 15 residues. V shed 1 base and J shed 5 bases, with 13 bases lying between them. The germline V gene encodes CDR1 SGHRS and CDR2 YFSETQ. Written as DNA, the CDR3 is TGCGCCAGCAGCTTGATTGTGGCGGCGCACAATGAGCAGTTCTTC. Translating gives CASSLIVAAHNEQFF.

The V call is TRBV7-2, the J call TRBJ1-2, with D unclear. The CDR3 extends over 14 amino acids. The germline V gene has CDR1 SGHTA and CDR2 FQGNSA. The germline V and J ends were trimmed by 0 bases and 4 bases, with 9 bases remaining between them. The chain's CDR3 is CASSLASEVYGYTF. CDR3 nucleotide sequence: TGTGCCAGCAGCTTAGCATCGGAAGTCTATGGCTACACCTTC.